This TCR beta chain was profiled in a study of T-cell reconstitution after alpha-beta-depleted transplantation in children. Points from the study as a whole: Surviving recipient T cells and thymic progenitors accounted for the high day-60 TCRbeta diversity observed in some patients. One year after transplant, T-cell counts and diversity came mostly from newly produced T cells. Several hundred expanded graft clones reportedly gave rise to the alpha-beta T cells present about two months after transplant.

It was with unique molecular identifiers that the TCRbeta library was prepared. TCRdb reprocessed the PCR reads via MiXCR and lists one record per CDR3 protein. The data contain fewer than 700,000 distinct CDR3 sequences, around 13% of them seen just once; the ten biggest clones take up 2.2%. As for this clonotype: Antigen: not known.

The V gene lost 1 base and the J gene lost 5 bases, with 7 bases spanning the gap. This CDR3 has 13 residues. Germline V gene lookup returns CDR1 KGHSH and CDR2 LQKENI. The receptor was isolated from a male patient under 18 who had a stem cell transplant for acute myeloid leukemia, so the T cells may come from the graft donor. The V call is TRBV18, the J call TRBJ2-3; D might be TRBD1 or TRBD2, each matching 5 bases. The sample consisted of PBMCs, mostly from graft donor cells, taken 360 days after TCRalphabeta/CD19-depleted stem cell transplant. The CDR3 DNA reads TGTGCCAGCTCACCACGGGGGAAAGATACGCAGTATTTT. Amino acids: CASSPRGKDTQYF.